A single sample gave rise to the 6 T cell receptor beta chains below, sequenced in a study of T cell responses to AZD1222 COVID-19 vaccine. Sequenced by immunoSEQ multiplex PCR; TCRdb stores in-frame clones only, minus some. The table lists about 130,000 clones, more than 80% of them singletons. The sequencing here drew on peripheral blood, taken on day 0 of AZD1222 vaccination. These receptors all stem from an adult in good health.

The V call is TRBV24-1, the J call TRBJ2-5; TRBD1 matches 7 bases. Germline V CDR1 and CDR2: KGHDR, SFDVKD. The CDR3 length is 19 residues. V was pared by 5 bases and J by 4 bases, with 21 bases of the junction left unmatched. The CDR3 here is CATSGSGPATRGLIETQYF. In nucleotides, the CDR3 is TGTGCCACCAGTGGGAGTGGCCCTGCCACGAGGGGGCTAATAGAGACCCAGTACTTC.

This clone was seen only a few times. J is TRBJ1-5 and V is TRBV10-3; 7 bases map to TRBD1. The CDR3 is made up of 18 amino acids. V dropped 4 bases and J dropped 5; count of bases not matched to a gene: 17. CDR1 is ENHRY, CDR2 SYGVKD, per germline. Here the CDR3 DNA reads TGTGCCATCAGTGGGGTCCGACAGGGCCCCGACCGCGATCAGCCCCAGCATTTT. Amino acid sequence: CAISGVRQGPDRDQPQHF.

The V gene is TRBV19, the J gene TRBJ2-1; 10 positions match TRBD1. V was clipped by 1 base and J by 6 bases; unmatched bases: 6. The CDR3 totals 16 residues. Germline V gene data show CDR1 as LNHDA and CDR2 as SQIVND (reference sequence). CDR3 region: CASSIARTGGSNEQFF. CDR3 bases: TGTGCCAGTAGTATAGCTAGGACAGGGGGGAGCAATGAGCAGTTCTTC.

This sequence joins TRBV2 and TRBJ2-2; D is perhaps TRBD2 (5 bases). The ends were cut back, 4 bases at V and 4 bases at J, with 16 bases in the middle. The CDR3 runs to 16 residues. Per the germline V gene, CDR1 is SNHLY and CDR2 is FYNNEI. The CDR3 sequence is CASSVGVSSFTGELFF. CDR3 in DNA: TGTGCCAGCAGTGTCGGGGTTAGTAGTTTCACCGGGGAGCTGTTTTTT.

This clone was seen just once. The gene calls are TRBV6-2 or TRBV6-3 and TRBJ1-3, with TRBD1 matching 7 bases. Trimming cost V 0 bases and J 15 bases; bases outside gene matches: 8. Germline CDR1 reads MNHEY; CDR2 reads SVGEGT. The CDR3 extends over 13 amino acids. CDR3 in amino acids: CASSYSETGTEYF. The CDR3, as DNA: TGTGCCAGCAGTTACTCGGAAACCGGGACAGAATATTTT.

This clone has only one observation. The chain couples TRBV14 to TRBJ2-1; D not certain. The germline V gene has CDR1 SGHDN and CDR2 FVKESK. The V gene lost 2 bases and the J gene lost 4 bases, with 3 bases spanning the gap. This CDR3 spans 12 amino acids. The CDR3 bases are TGTGCCAGCAGCCAAATTTACAATGAGCAGTTCTTC. This translates into CASSQIYNEQFF.